The T cell receptor (beta chain) under discussion was sequenced for a study of Ad26.COV2.S vaccination and SARS-CoV-2 variants. About the study: Each vaccinee took Ad26.COV2.S intramuscularly, once or twice 56 days apart.

General observations from the study: Across vaccine and placebo recipients, the breadth of non-spike TCRs was similar.

About this clone itself: The antigen is undetermined.

Treatment meaning: some 20 received Ad26.COV2.S at low or high dose, single or two shots; 5 received placebo; per-sample allocation not given. Sampling was performed 63 days after the first vaccine or placebo injection. Sequencing used immunoSEQ multiplex PCR; TCRdb keeps in-frame clones, though not all of them. The top ten clones hold 3.5% to 4% of a sample with approximately 420,000 clones, roughly 90% of them seen once. The CDR3 has 14 amino acids. The ends were cut back, 2 bases at V and 4 bases at J, with 11 bases in the middle. Germline V gene lookup returns CDR1 MNHEY and CDR2 SVGAGI. The TCR comes from a person aged 18-65 years who received the Ad26.COV2.S COVID-19 vaccine or a placebo. The chain combines TRBV6-5 with TRBJ1-2; D is undetermined. This specimen was peripheral blood, taken in a trial of Ad26.COV2.S vaccine versus placebo. The CDR3 protein is CASSYQEGSYGYTF. In nucleotides, the CDR3 is TGTGCCAGCAGTTACCAAGAGGGTAGCTATGGCTACACCTTC.